The T cell receptor (beta chain) described here comes from a study of blood T cell repertoires in COVID-19. Study information: Acute and convalescent COVID-19 specimens originated in the United States, Italy and Spain. Sources were T cells, B-cell-depleted T cells, or PBMCs; the material itself was cDNA or gDNA.

V lost 7 bases to trimming and J lost 7 bases; unmatched junction nucleotides: 15. The CDR3 is made up of 16 amino acids. Germline loops: CDR1 LNHDA, CDR2 SQIVND (reference sequence). Some clones are missing from TCRdb's copy, which holds only in-frame ones; the method was immunoSEQ multiplex PCR. This sample yields some 400,000 clones, of which approximately 77% are seen a single time; around 1.1% belongs to the top ten. This sequence was found in a human donor with acute or convalescent COVID-19. The donor label of this sample is uncertain. Sequenced material: peripheral blood. J is TRBJ2-2 and V is TRBV19; 7 bases agree with TRBD2. The CDR3 region has the DNA TGTGCCAGTACCAACGGAGCGGGGTACTTGGGCGGGGAGCTGTTTTTT. It translates to CASTNGAGYLGGELFF.